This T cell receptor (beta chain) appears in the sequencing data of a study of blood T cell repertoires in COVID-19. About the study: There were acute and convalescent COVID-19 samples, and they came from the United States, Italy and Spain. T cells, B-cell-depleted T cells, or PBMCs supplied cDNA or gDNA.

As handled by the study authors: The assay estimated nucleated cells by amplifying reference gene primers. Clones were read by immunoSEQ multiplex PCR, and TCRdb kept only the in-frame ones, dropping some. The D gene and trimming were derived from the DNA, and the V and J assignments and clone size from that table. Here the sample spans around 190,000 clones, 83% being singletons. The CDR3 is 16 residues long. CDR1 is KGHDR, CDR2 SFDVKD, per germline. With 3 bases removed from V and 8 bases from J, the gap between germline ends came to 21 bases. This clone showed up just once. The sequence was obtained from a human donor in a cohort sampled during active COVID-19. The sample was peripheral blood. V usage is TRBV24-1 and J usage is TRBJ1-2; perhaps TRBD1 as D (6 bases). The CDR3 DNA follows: TGTGCCACCAGTGATGCCTCAGGGGCAAGTCTTGGAGGCTACACCTTC. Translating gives CATSDASGASLGGYTF.